These 31 T cell receptor beta chains were sequenced from one sample in a study of tumor-infiltrating lymphocytes in glioblastoma multiforme. Three nested ARM-PCR rounds with V-beta and C-beta primers built TCRB libraries. In TCRdb, the multiplex PCR reads were re-called with MiXCR into one record per CDR3 protein. Of approximately 10,000 distinct CDR3 sequences in the sample, approximately 70% were seen once. The material sequenced was brain tumor tissue. The receptors were gathered from a male donor with glioblastoma.

Regarding this clonotype: Given a much more abundant clone one base away, this may be a read error. V and J are TRBV7-9 and TRBJ1-1; tentative D call: TRBD1 (6 bases). Germline-derived CDR1 and CDR2 are SEHNR and FQNEAQ (reference sequence). CDR3 length: 17 amino acids. CDR3 sequence: CAGSDVGGLLGNTEAFF. The CDR3 DNA reads as TGTGCCGGCAGCGATGTTGGGGGGCTGTTAGGGAACACTGAAGCTTTCTTT.

The chain couples TRBV10-3 to TRBJ1-4; 8 positions agree with TRBD1. This CDR3 region has 14 residues. With 6 bases clipped from V and 4 bases from J, the junction kept 4 bases outside the gene matches. Germline CDR1 and CDR2: ENHRY and SYGVKD. The chain's CDR3 is CAISRTGSNEKLFF. The CDR3 DNA is TGTGCCATCAGCCGGACAGGGAGTAATGAAAAACTGTTTTTT.

This clonotype is medium-sized (0.01 to 0.1%) by share. The chain combines TRBV4-1 with TRBJ2-7; 13 bases align to TRBD2. Germline V lookup: CDR1 MGHRA, CDR2 YSYEKL. The CDR3 runs 17 residues. The V segment lost 2 bases and the J segment 2 bases; nucleotides outside the gene matches: 6. The CDR3 protein is CASSQRGLAGKAYEQYF. CDR3 nucleotides: TGCGCCAGCAGCCAAAGGGGACTAGCGGGAAAGGCCTACGAGCAGTACTTC.

This clonotype was observed a few times. It is likely a read error, because the conserved phenylalanine at the end of the CDR3 is missing. The chain couples TRBV29-1 to TRBJ2-3; D might be TRBD2 (6 bases). Trimming left V 7 bases short and J 4 bases short, with 15 bases between. Per germline, CDR1 SQVTM and CDR2 ANQGSEA. There are 13 residues in the CDR3. The CDR3, as DNA: TGCAGCGCGGGACTTAGAGGGCCAGATACGCAGTATTCT. Residues: CSAGLRGPDTQYS.

In regard to this clonotype: Relative to the germline gene, one junction end is altered; a read error may explain this. The chain recombines TRBV30 with TRBJ2-7, with TRBD2 identical over 9 bases. Per germline, CDR1 GTSNPN and CDR2 SVGIG (reference sequence). This CDR3 is built from 15 residues. The CDR3 DNA reads TGTGGCTGGAGTGTACCTGGCGGGAGGGCCTACGAGCAGTATTTC. The encoded protein is CGWSVPGGRAYEQYF.

About this clonotype: The CDR3 ends on some other residue instead of the conserved phenylalanine or tryptophan, so this is likely a read error. The chain uses TRBV4-2 and TRBJ2-5, with D perhaps TRBD2 (6 bases). This CDR3 has 15 residues. Germline lookup yields CDR1 LGHNA and CDR2 YNFKEQ. Trimming stripped 0 bases from V and 5 bases from J, with 13 bases between. The CDR3 DNA reads as TGTGCCAGCAGCCAAGAAGGAGGGTATGGGGAGACCCAGTACCTC. Amino acid sequence: CASSQEGGYGETQYL.

Turning to this clonotype: The conserved closing phenylalanine or tryptophan is absent in this CDR3, likely reflecting a read error. V usage is TRBV5-5 and J usage is TRBJ2-7; TRBD2 is a possible D gene (6 bases). There are 14 residues in the CDR3. V shed 2 bases and J shed 6 bases, with 15 bases lying between them. Germline V lookup: CDR1 SGHKS, CDR2 YYEKEE (reference sequence). CDR3 in amino acids: CASSFSGSDCEQYL. The CDR3 DNA reads as TGTGCCAGCAGCTTTTCCGGGAGCGATTGCGAGCAGTACTTA.

Concerning this clonotype: This CDR3 is missing its conserved last phenylalanine or tryptophan, likely due to a read error. The rearrangement links TRBV20-1 to TRBJ2-1; 8 nucleotides align to TRBD2. From germline, CDR1 is DFQATT and CDR2 SNEGSKA (reference sequence). The CDR3 spans 18 residues. J gave up 4 bases and V 1 base, and 15 bases lay outside the gene matches. The CDR3 DNA reads as TGCAGTGCTAGAGCGCTTATTCTGACGACTAGCGTTTACAATGAGCAGTTCTAC. Translating it yields CSARALILTTSVYNEQFY.

A remark on this clonotype: One junction end does not reproduce the germline sequence, and a read error may be involved. This chain joins TRBV11-2 and TRBJ2-3; D might be TRBD2 (5 bases). This CDR3 region has 14 residues. Germline lookup yields CDR1 SGHAT and CDR2 FQNNGV. The CDR3 is CARSLLVAEDTQYF. The CDR3 nucleotides are TGTGCCAGAAGCTTACTAGTGGCGGAAGATACGCAGTATTTT.

J is TRBJ2-3 and V is TRBV6-2 or TRBV6-3; D gene uncertain. This CDR3 comprises 13 residues. The V and J ends lost 7 bases and 2 bases respectively, with 10 bases between them. Germline V gives CDR1 MNHEY, CDR2 SVGEGT. CDR3 DNA sequence: TGTGCCAGCACGACACCGAACACAGATACGCAGTATTTT. Residues: CASTTPNTDTQYF.

In its sample, this clonotype is large (0.1 to 1%). The chain has TRBV11-3 and TRBJ2-1; TRBD2 aligns across 9 bases. The CDR3 extends over 15 amino acids. Germline CDR1 and CDR2: SGHNT and YENEEA. J gave up 8 bases and V 3 bases, and 8 bases lay outside the gene matches. The DNA of the CDR3 is TGTGCCAGCAGCTTGCGGCGGGAGGGATTCCATGAGCAGTTCTTC. Translated, it gives CASSLRREGFHEQFF.

The V call is TRBV12-3 or TRBV12-4, the J call TRBJ2-4; 12 positions agree with TRBD2. The length of the CDR3 is 16 residues. Trimming at V came to 3 bases and at J to 2 bases, leaving 2 bases not matched to a gene. The CDR3 region is CASSFWTSGTKNIQYF. DNA of the CDR3: TGTGCCAGCAGTTTCTGGACTAGCGGGACCAAAAACATTCAGTACTTC.

The V call is TRBV6-1, the J call TRBJ2-1; 8 nucleotides line up with TRBD1. Trimming at V came to 0 bases and at J to 5 bases, leaving 6 bases not matched to a gene. This CDR3 contains 16 residues. Looked up from germline, CDR1 is MNHNS and CDR2 is SASEGT. CDR3 DNA sequence: TGTGCCAGCAGTGAAGCGGTAGGGACAGGAGACAATGAGCAGTTCTTC. Amino acid sequence: CASSEAVGTGDNEQFF.

This chain links TRBV6-5 with TRBJ1-4, with 7 bases aligning to TRBD1. CDR1 is MNHEY, CDR2 SVGAGI, per germline. This CDR3 comprises 14 residues. The trim removed 8 bases at V and 9 bases at J, leaving 12 bases unmatched. CDR3 sequence (DNA): TGTGCCAGCGGGCAGGGGGGAGGTGATAAAAAACTGTTTTTT. This encodes CASGQGGGDKKLFF.

With respect to this clonotype: Its ends do not fully match the called genes, so a read error is possible. The V call is TRBV5-1, the J call TRBJ1-5; D possibly corresponds to TRBD1 (5 bases). Germline CDR1 SGHRS, CDR2 YFSETQ. The CDR3 sequence is 13 residues long. CDR3 in DNA: TGCGCCAGCAGCCCGAGGGGAAATAAGCCCCAACATTTT. The encoded protein is CASSPRGNKPQHF.

In regard to this clonotype: Germline and junction disagree at one end, which may indicate a read error. The rearrangement joins TRBV6-2 or TRBV6-3 to TRBJ2-1, with D possibly being TRBD2 (5 bases). The CDR3 is 14 amino acids. Germline CDR1 and CDR2: MNHEY and SVGEGT. CDR3 sequence reads: CTSSYSASTNEQFF. CDR3 in DNA: TGTACCAGCAGTTACTCGGCTAGCACCAATGAGCAGTTCTTC.

This sequence joins TRBV4-2 and TRBJ1-4, with 9 positions matching TRBD1. This CDR3 is 18 amino acids long. V lost 2 bases and J lost 3; bases outside the gene matches: 10. CDR1 and CDR2 (germline): LGHNA, YNFKEQ. The CDR3 coding sequence is TGTGCCAGCAGCCAAACGGGACAGGGTAGGATGGCTAATGAAAAACTGTTTTTT. Protein: CASSQTGQGRMANEKLFF.

Concerning this clonotype: One junction end disagrees with the germline gene, perhaps due to a read error. The chain employs TRBV10-3 and TRBJ1-5; the D is unclear. Germline V CDR1 and CDR2: ENHRY, SYGVKD. This CDR3 is built from 15 residues. CDR3 sequence (DNA): TGTGCCATCAGTGAAGGTGCCGTCGGCAATCAGCACCAGCATTTT. Protein: CAISEGAVGNQHQHF.

This clonotype occurred many times. It is likely a read error, because the conserved phenylalanine at the end of the CDR3 is missing. It is unclear where the CDR3 begins or ends on the DNA, so no DNA is shown, and the CDR3 is as TCRdb lists it. The V gene is TRBV21-1, the J gene TRBJ2-3; TRBD2, the D gene given by the table, was not confirmed from the DNA. TRBV21-1 is termed a pseudogene. The CDR3 comprises 11 residues, both ends counted. The CDR3 is CASRLVRQGPR.

As concerns this clonotype: A read error may account for a junction end that differs from germline. The gene calls are TRBV11-1 and TRBJ1-1, with TRBD1 identical over 12 bases. Germline V gene data show CDR1 as SGHAT and CDR2 as FQDESV (reference sequence). The CDR3 consists of 15 residues. The CDR3 loop is CTTSFPGTGGTEAFF. CDR3 DNA sequence: TGTACCACCAGCTTCCCGGGGACAGGGGGCACTGAAGCCTTCTTT.

Regarding this clonotype: Mismatch with germline at one junction end may stem from a read error. The chain joins TRBV20-1 to TRBJ2-2; D uncertain. CDR1 DFQATT and CDR2 SNEGSKA come from the germline V gene (reference sequence). The CDR3 loop spans 14 amino acids. The CDR3 sequence: CSANRAQNTGELFF. The CDR3 DNA reads TGCAGTGCTAATAGAGCGCAGAACACGGGGGAGCTGTTTTTT.

This clonotype is medium-sized within its sample. The CDR3 sequence: CASSPYTTTNEKLFF. Written as DNA, the CDR3 is TGCGCCAGCAGCCCCTACACTACAACTAATGAAAAACTGTTTTTT. The V call is TRBV4-1, the J call TRBJ1-4; unclear D gene. The V gene's germline CDR1 is MGHRA and CDR2 YSYEKL. This CDR3 is 15 amino acids long. V was pared by 4 bases and J by 0 bases, with 9 bases between.

This chain uses TRBV11-3 with TRBJ2-1; D is unresolved. The V end was cut by 5 bases, the J end by 0 bases, with 8 bases between. CDR1 and CDR2 from the germline V gene are SGHNT and YENEEA. The CDR3 sequence is 14 residues long. CDR3 loop: CASSPRNSYNEQFF. The CDR3 DNA sequence: TGTGCCAGCAGCCCCCGTAACTCCTACAATGAGCAGTTCTTC.

As for this clonotype: A much larger clone differs by one base, so this may be a read error. The chain has TRBV10-3 and TRBJ2-1; TRBD2 aligns across 7 bases. The length of the CDR3 is 16 residues. Germline V gives CDR1 ENHRY, CDR2 SYGVKD. The DNA of the CDR3 is TGTGCCATCGGTGAGTGGGACTACATGTCCTACAATGAGCAGTTCTTC. Translation: CAIGEWDYMSYNEQFF.

This clonotype appeared a single time. One end of the junction does not line up with germline, which may come from a read error. This chain uses TRBV6-2 or TRBV6-3 with TRBJ1-6; D remains ambiguous. The CDR3 totals 15 residues. Germline V CDR1 and CDR2: MNHEY, SVGEGT. The CDR3 is CVSSAISSYDSPLHF. CDR3 coding DNA: TGTGTCAGCAGTGCGATTAGTTCCTATGATTCACCCCTCCACTTT.

The chain is built from TRBV11-2 and TRBJ2-3, with TRBD2 matching over 15 bases. Germline CDR1 reads SGHAT; CDR2 reads FQNNGV. The CDR3 loop spans 21 amino acids. The J segment lost 3 bases and the V segment lost 0 bases, leaving 13 bases of the junction unmatched. CDR3 residues: CASSLDPPGLAGGPLTDTQYF. The CDR3 coding sequence is TGTGCCAGCAGCTTAGATCCCCCAGGACTAGCGGGAGGGCCTTTGACAGATACGCAGTATTTT. The full variable domain, with the rest looked up from reference TRBV11-2 and TRBJ2-3, is EAGVAQSPRYKIIEKRQSVAFWCNPISGHATLYWYQQILGQGPKLLIQFQNNGVVDDSQLPKDRFSAERLKGVDSTLKIQPAKLEDSAVYLCASSLDPPGLAGGPLTDTQYFGPGTRLTVL.

This clonotype was observed a handful of times. A much bigger clone sits one base away, suggesting this may be a read error. The CDR3 protein is CASAVRDRDHSGATF. The CDR3 DNA is TGCGCCAGCGCTGTGAGGGACAGGGACCATTCGGGGGCCACCTTC. This rearrangement joins TRBV5-1 to TRBJ1-2; 9 bases agree with TRBD1. Germline loops: CDR1 SGHRS, CDR2 YFSETQ. The V and J ends lost 7 bases and 13 bases, in that order; junction bases with no gene match: 20. The CDR3 runs 15 residues.

Concerning this clonotype: Likely a read error: the CDR3 ends without its conserved phenylalanine or tryptophan. The gene calls are TRBV6-1 and TRBJ2-1, with 9 nucleotides matching TRBD1. Germline V gives CDR1 MNHNS, CDR2 SASEGT. The CDR3 length is 16 residues. The CDR3 nucleotides read TGTGCCGGCAGTGAACTGGACAGGGGCCCATACAATGAGCAGTTCCTC. Translation: CAGSELDRGPYNEQFL.

Turning to this clonotype: The junction departs from the called germline gene at one end, perhaps through a read error. The chain combines TRBV5-6 with TRBJ2-1, with a possible D match to TRBD2 (6 bases). Germline lookup yields CDR1 SGHDT and CDR2 YYEEEE. This CDR3 contains 15 residues. The CDR3 nucleotides are TGTGCCATCAGCTATAGTAGCCGGGAGAGAAATGAGCAGTTCTTC. Its protein is CAISYSSRERNEQFF.

The chain combines TRBV20-1 with TRBJ2-3; 14 nucleotides agree with TRBD2. V lost 0 bases, J lost 3 bases, and 5 bases stayed unmatched. The CDR3 spans 17 residues. The V gene's germline CDR1 is DFQATT and CDR2 SNEGSKA (reference sequence). The CDR3 protein is CSARDGLAGGGTDTQYF. The CDR3 coding sequence is TGCAGTGCTAGAGATGGACTAGCGGGGGGAGGGACAGATACGCAGTATTTT.

The chain employs TRBV10-3 and TRBJ1-1; D unclear. V was shortened by 11 bases and J by 6 bases, with 16 bases between the two germline ends. Germline lookup yields CDR1 ENHRY and CDR2 SYGVKD. This CDR3 is built from 12 residues. CDR3 loop: CAVTDGNPEAFF. The CDR3 bases are TGTGCCGTCACCGACGGAAACCCTGAAGCTTTCTTT.